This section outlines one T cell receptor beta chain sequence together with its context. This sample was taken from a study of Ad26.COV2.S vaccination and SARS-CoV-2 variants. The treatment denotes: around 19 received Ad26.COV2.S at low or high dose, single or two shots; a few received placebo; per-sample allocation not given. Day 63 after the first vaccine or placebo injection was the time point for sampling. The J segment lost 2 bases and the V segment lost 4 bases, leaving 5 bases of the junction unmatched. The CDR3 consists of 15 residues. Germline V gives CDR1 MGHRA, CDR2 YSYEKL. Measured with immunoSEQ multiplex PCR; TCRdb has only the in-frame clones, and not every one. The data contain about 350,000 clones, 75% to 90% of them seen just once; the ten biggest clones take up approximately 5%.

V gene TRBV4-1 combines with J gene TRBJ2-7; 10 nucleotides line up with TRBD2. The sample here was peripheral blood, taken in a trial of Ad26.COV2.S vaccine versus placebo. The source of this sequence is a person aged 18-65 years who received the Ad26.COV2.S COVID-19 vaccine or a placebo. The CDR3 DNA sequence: TGCGCCAGCAGCCCGGGACTAGCGACCGCCTACGAGCAGTACTTC. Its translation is CASSPGLATAYEQYF.